The 18 T cell receptor beta chains reported below all come from one sample, sequenced in a study of T cell responses to AZD1222 COVID-19 vaccine. Profiled with immunoSEQ multiplex PCR; TCRdb holds only in-frame clones, not every one. The table lists under 130,000 clones, 88% of them singletons, with less than 9.5% in the top ten. Sequencing used peripheral blood, obtained on day 0 of AZD1222 vaccination. These receptors all stem from an adult in good health.

The chain is built from TRBV28 and TRBJ2-7; 8 positions match TRBD2. CDR3 length equals 15 residues. Germline CDR1 and CDR2: MDHEN and SYDVKM. After removal of 7 bases from V and 3 bases from J, the junction contained 11 bases not matched to a gene. The CDR3 bases are TGTGCCAGCAATAGCTTAGCGGGATTGATCTACGAGCAGTACTTC. The encoded protein is CASNSLAGLIYEQYF.

V is TRBV24-1 and J is TRBJ2-3; TRBD2 aligns across 7 bases. CDR1 and CDR2 (germline): KGHDR, SFDVKD. V was pared by 3 bases and J by 3 bases, with 5 bases of the junction left unmatched. CDR3 size: 15 residues. This CDR3 is CATSDRGRGTDTQYF. CDR3 sequence (DNA): TGTGCCACCAGTGATCGCGGGAGAGGGACAGATACGCAGTATTTT.

The chain joins TRBV6-6 to TRBJ2-7; weak D call: TRBD1 (6 bases). CDR1 and CDR2 from the germline V gene are MNHNY and SVGAGI (reference sequence). The CDR3 totals 12 residues. Trimming cost V 8 bases and J 2 bases, with 10 bases left between them. CDR3 residues: CASRRGTYEQYF. CDR3 nucleotide sequence: TGTGCCAGCCGAAGGGGGACCTACGAGCAGTACTTC.

V gene TRBV28 combines with J gene TRBJ1-1; 7 bases are shared with TRBD1. This CDR3 has 14 residues. Germline loops: CDR1 MDHEN, CDR2 SYDVKM. Trimming removed 5 bases from V and 12 bases from J; junction bases left unmatched: 15. This chain's CDR3 is CASSNRGQKRTTFF. CDR3 sequence (DNA): TGTGCCAGCAGTAACAGGGGACAAAAAAGAACGACTTTCTTT. The full variable domain, with the rest looked up from reference TRBV28 and TRBJ1-1, is DVKVTQSSRYLVKRTGEKVFLECVQDMDHENMFWYRQDPGLGLRLIYFSYDVKMKEKGDIPEGYSVSREKKERFSLILESASTNQTSMYLCASSNRGQKRTTFFGQGTRLTVV.

This chain uses TRBV3-1 (or the pseudogene TRBV3-2) with TRBJ2-1; D is perhaps TRBD2 (5 bases). Looked up from germline, CDR1 is LGHDT and CDR2 is YNNKEL (reference sequence). The CDR3 has 15 residues. The V end lost 1 base, the J end lost 0 bases, and 7 bases lay between the germline ends. The CDR3 reads CASSQVGSSYNEQFF. CDR3 coding DNA: TGTGCCAGCAGCCAAGTGGGGAGCTCCTACAATGAGCAGTTCTTC.

The J gene is TRBJ1-6, the V gene TRBV6-5; tentatively, D is TRBD1 (6 bases). The CDR3 consists of 15 residues. Germline loops: CDR1 MNHEY, CDR2 SVGAGI. Trimming took 4 bases from V and 6 from J, leaving 13 bases between them. CDR3 amino acids: CASSSQGVGNSPLHF. CDR3 DNA sequence: TGTGCCAGCAGTTCACAGGGTGTGGGTAATTCACCCCTCCACTTT.

This chain joins TRBV3-1 (or the pseudogene TRBV3-2) and TRBJ2-2, with TRBD2 identical over 12 bases. The germline V gene encodes CDR1 LGHDT and CDR2 YNNKEL (reference sequence). The CDR3 runs 23 residues. V lost 0 bases, J lost 1 base, and 18 bases stayed unmatched. For the CDR3, the DNA is TGTGCCAGCAGCCAAGATATCGGGGGGACTAGCGGGCCGGAAAGGGAGAACACCGGGGAGCTGTTTTTT. It specifies CASSQDIGGTSGPERENTGELFF.

This chain links TRBV18 with TRBJ1-1; weak D call: TRBD1 (5 bases). The ends were cut back, 3 bases at V and 6 bases at J, with 14 bases in the middle. Germline V gene data show CDR1 as KGHSH and CDR2 as LQKENI. The CDR3 has 14 amino acids. CDR3 loop: CASSPRAGGSEAFF. For the CDR3, the DNA is TGTGCCAGCTCACCTAGGGCGGGGGGGTCTGAAGCTTTCTTT.

The rearrangement links TRBV11-2 to TRBJ2-7, with 8 positions matching TRBD2. The V and J ends lost 5 bases and 6 bases, in that order; junction bases with no gene match: 6. Germline V CDR1 and CDR2: SGHAT, FQNNGV. The CDR3 is 13 amino acids. The CDR3 sequence: CASSAGGGAEQYF. Here the CDR3 DNA reads TGTGCCAGCAGCGCCGGGGGGGGCGCCGAGCAGTACTTC.

The V call is TRBV19, the J call TRBJ2-1; D remains ambiguous. Trimming removed 5 bases from V and 9 bases from J, with 11 bases in between. Germline V lookup: CDR1 LNHDA, CDR2 SQIVND (reference sequence). The CDR3 is 12 amino acids. For the CDR3, the DNA is TGTGCCAGTAGTGTGATCGATAGTGAGCAGTTCTTC. This gives the protein CASSVIDSEQFF.

This clone was detected a few times. The chain recombines TRBV19 with TRBJ2-1, with 12 bases matching TRBD2. After removal of 5 bases from V and 10 bases from J, the junction contained 12 bases not matched to a gene. Germline V gene sequence: CDR1 LNHDA, CDR2 SQIVND (reference sequence). CDR3 length: 16 residues. CDR3 nucleotide sequence: TGTGCCAGTAGTCCCCTGGGTCTAGCGGGAGGGCGGGAGCAGTTCTTC. This translates into CASSPLGLAGGREQFF. The full variable domain, completed using reference TRBV19 and TRBJ2-1, is DGGITQSPKYLFRKEGQNVTLSCEQNLNHDAMYWYRQDPGQGLRLIYYSQIVNDFQKGDIAEGYSVSREKKESFPLTVTSAQKNPTAFYLCASSPLGLAGGREQFFGPGTRLTVL.

J is TRBJ2-1 and V is TRBV6-2 or TRBV6-3; TRBD2 agrees at 8 bases. Germline trimming cut 6 bases from V and 5 bases from J; bases unmatched to any gene: 15. The CDR3 runs to 17 residues. Germline CDR1 and CDR2: MNHEY and SVGEGT. This CDR3 reads CASSPTGSGRFDNEQFF. In DNA, the CDR3 is TGTGCCAGCAGCCCCACAGGGAGCGGGAGATTTGACAATGAGCAGTTCTTC.

The J gene is TRBJ1-1, the V gene TRBV7-9; maybe TRBD1 (6 bases). The CDR3 loop spans 14 amino acids. Germline V gene sequence: CDR1 SEHNR, CDR2 FQNEAQ (reference sequence). Between the trimmed V and J ends, which lost 5 bases and 11 bases, there was a span of 21 bases. The CDR3 bases are TGTGCCAGCAGCCCGCCCGGCCTAGGGACACGGGCTTTCTTT. This encodes CASSPPGLGTRAFF.

This clone was observed a few times. The chain employs TRBV19 and TRBJ2-1; possible D gene TRBD2, 5 bases. V was shortened by 8 bases and J by 9 bases, with 20 bases between the two germline ends. This CDR3 contains 14 residues. CDR1 is LNHDA, CDR2 SQIVND, per germline (reference sequence). In DNA, the CDR3 is TGTGCCAGTGGGCTGGGCAATCGACGGGGTGAGCAGTTCTTC. It codes for CASGLGNRRGEQFF.

The V gene is TRBV3-1 (or the pseudogene TRBV3-2), the J gene TRBJ1-5; D ambiguous. This CDR3 region has 12 residues. CDR1 and CDR2 (germline): LGHDT, YNNKEL (reference sequence). Trimming stripped 8 bases from V and 0 bases from J, with 5 bases between. CDR3 in DNA: TGTGCCAGCGGCTTTAGCAATCAGCCCCAGCATTTT. Translated: CASGFSNQPQHF.

A few counts support this clone. The chain carries TRBV7-2 and TRBJ1-5; maybe TRBD1 (6 bases). CDR3 length: 13 residues. Trimming stripped 5 bases from V and 6 bases from J, with 11 bases between. CDR1 and CDR2 (germline): SGHTA, FQGNSA. CDR3 nucleotide sequence: TGTGCCAGCAGCGAAACAGGGTTTCAGCCCCAGCATTTT. This codes for CASSETGFQPQHF.

This chain uses TRBV7-2 with TRBJ2-7, with 7 bases aligning to TRBD2. The CDR3 extends over 15 amino acids. CDR1 is SGHTA, CDR2 FQGNSA, per germline. With V trimmed by 6 bases and J by 6 bases, 14 bases remained unmatched. The CDR3 DNA reads as TGTGCCAGCAGTTATGGGGGAGCGGGAAGTTCCGAGCAGTACTTC. Translating it yields CASSYGGAGSSEQYF.

This chain uses TRBV3-1 (or the pseudogene TRBV3-2) with TRBJ1-1, with a weak D call TRBD1 (5 bases). The germline V gene encodes CDR1 LGHDT and CDR2 YNNKEL (reference sequence). V lost 2 bases to trimming and J lost 1 base, with 11 bases between them. This CDR3 contains 15 residues. The CDR3 sequence: CASSQSGQANTEAFF. CDR3 coding DNA: TGTGCCAGCAGCCAATCGGGGCAAGCGAACACTGAAGCTTTCTTT.